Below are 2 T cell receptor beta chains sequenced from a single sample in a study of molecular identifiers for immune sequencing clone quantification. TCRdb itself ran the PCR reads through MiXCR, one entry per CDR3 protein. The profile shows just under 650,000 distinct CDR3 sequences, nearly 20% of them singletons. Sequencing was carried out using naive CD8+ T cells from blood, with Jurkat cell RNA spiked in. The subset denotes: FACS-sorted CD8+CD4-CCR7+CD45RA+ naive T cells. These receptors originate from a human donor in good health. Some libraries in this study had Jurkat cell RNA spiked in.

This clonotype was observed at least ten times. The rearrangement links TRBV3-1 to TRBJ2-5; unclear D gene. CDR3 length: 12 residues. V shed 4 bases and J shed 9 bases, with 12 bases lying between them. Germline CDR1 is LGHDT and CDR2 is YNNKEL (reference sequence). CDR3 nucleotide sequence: TGTGCCAGCAGCCCAGACCGGGTGTCCCAGTACTTC. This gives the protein CASSPDRVSQYF.

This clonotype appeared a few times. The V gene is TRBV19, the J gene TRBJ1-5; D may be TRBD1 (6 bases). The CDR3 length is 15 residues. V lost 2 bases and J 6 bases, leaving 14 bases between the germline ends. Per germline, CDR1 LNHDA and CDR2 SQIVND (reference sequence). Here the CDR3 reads CASSIWGQGSQPQHF. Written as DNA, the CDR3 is TGTGCCAGTAGTATATGGGGGCAGGGGAGTCAGCCCCAGCATTTT.